This T cell receptor (beta chain) appears in the sequencing data of a study of lymphopenia after photon versus proton radiotherapy. Findings and caveats of the study: Post-nadir diversity loss with photons came from oligoclonal expansion, particularly CD8+ Temra cells. Under photons, naive T cells and diversity fell while effector/memory populations rose. Only patients who died were analyzed for survival; proton advantage is unproven. A bigger post-nadir fall in TCR diversity correlated inversely with survival time in deceased patients.

The CDR3 runs 14 residues. V was clipped by 2 bases and J by 6 bases, with 12 bases between them. Germline CDR1 reads SGHAT; CDR2 reads FQNNGV. A few counts support this clone. Its specificity is not known. Clones were read by immunoSEQ multiplex PCR, and TCRdb kept only the in-frame ones, dropping some. Of approximately 65,000 clones in the sample, around 87% were seen once. This sequence joins TRBV11-2 and TRBJ2-3; maybe TRBD2 (6 bases). This material consisted of peripheral blood, taken from a patient treated with proton-based radiotherapy. The origin of this receptor is an elderly man with esophageal cancer. The CDR3, as DNA: TGTGCCAGCAGCTTACTCCGAACTAGCGATACGCAGTATTTT. Translated: CASSLLRTSDTQYF.